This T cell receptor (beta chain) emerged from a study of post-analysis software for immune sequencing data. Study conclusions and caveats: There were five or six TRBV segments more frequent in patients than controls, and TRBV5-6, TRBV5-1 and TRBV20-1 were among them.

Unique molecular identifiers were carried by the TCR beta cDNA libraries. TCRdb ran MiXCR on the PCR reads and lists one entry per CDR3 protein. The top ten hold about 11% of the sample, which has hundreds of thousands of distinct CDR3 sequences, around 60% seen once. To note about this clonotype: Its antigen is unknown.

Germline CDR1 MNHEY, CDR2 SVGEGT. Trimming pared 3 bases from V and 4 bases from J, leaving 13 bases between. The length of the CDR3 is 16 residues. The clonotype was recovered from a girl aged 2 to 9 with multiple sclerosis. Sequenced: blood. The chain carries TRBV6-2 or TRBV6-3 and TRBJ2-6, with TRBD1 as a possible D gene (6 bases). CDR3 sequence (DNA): TGTGCCAGCAGTTATCTGGGGGCGGCCGGGGCCAACGTCCTGACTTTC. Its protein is CASSYLGAAGANVLTF.